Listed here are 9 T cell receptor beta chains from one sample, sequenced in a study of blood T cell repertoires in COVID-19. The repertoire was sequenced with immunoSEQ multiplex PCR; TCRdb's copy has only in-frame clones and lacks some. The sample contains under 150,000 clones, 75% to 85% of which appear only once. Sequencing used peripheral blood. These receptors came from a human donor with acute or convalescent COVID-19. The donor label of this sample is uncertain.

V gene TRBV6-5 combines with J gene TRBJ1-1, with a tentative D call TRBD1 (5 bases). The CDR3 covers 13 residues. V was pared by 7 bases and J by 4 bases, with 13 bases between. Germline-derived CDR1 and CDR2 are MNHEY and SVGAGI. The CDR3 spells CASIRPGGTEAFF. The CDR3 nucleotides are TGTGCCAGCATACGACCCGGGGGCACTGAAGCTTTCTTT.

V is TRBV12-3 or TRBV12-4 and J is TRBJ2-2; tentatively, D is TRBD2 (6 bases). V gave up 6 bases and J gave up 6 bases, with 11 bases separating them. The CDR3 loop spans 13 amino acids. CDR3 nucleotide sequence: TGTGCCAGCAGGCCCGGGGGATCCGGGGAGCTGTTTTTT. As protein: CASRPGGSGELFF.

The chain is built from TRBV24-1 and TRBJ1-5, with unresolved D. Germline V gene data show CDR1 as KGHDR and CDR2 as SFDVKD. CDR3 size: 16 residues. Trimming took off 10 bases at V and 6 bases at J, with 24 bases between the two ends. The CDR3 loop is CATSATGGEVGQPQHF. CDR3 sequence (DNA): TGTGCCACGTCGGCGACCGGCGGGGAGGTAGGTCAGCCCCAGCATTTT.

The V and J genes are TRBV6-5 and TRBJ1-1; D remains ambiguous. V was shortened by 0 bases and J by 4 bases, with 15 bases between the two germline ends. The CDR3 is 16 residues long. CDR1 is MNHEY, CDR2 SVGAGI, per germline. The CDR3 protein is CASSYSAEGVGTEAFF. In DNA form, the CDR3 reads TGTGCCAGCAGTTACTCAGCCGAGGGCGTCGGCACTGAAGCTTTCTTT.

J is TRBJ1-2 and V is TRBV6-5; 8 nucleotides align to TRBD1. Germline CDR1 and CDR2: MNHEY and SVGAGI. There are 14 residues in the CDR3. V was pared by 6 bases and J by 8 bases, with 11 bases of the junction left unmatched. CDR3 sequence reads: CASRRDRGKYGYTF. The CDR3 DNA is TGTGCCAGCAGGCGAGACAGGGGAAAGTACGGCTACACCTTC.

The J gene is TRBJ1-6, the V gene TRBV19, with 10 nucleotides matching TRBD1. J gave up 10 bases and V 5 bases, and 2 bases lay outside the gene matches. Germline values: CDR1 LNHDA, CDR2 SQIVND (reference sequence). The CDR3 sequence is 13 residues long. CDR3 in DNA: TGTGCCAGTAGTCGGGACAGGGGATCACCCCTCCACTTT. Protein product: CASSRDRGSPLHF.

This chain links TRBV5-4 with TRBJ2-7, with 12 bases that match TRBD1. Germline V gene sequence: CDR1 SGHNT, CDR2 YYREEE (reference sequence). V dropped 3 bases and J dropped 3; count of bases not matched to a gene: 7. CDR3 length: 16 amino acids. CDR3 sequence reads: CASSWDRGREGYEQYV. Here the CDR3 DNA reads TGTGCCAGCAGCTGGGACAGGGGGCGCGAAGGCTACGAGCAGTACGTC.

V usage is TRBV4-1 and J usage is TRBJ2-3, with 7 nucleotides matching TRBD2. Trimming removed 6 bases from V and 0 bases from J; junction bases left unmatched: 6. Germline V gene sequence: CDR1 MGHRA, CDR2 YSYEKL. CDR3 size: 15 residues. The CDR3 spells CASSRSGTSTDTQYF. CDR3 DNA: TGCGCCAGCAGTCGAAGCGGGACTAGCACAGATACGCAGTATTTT.

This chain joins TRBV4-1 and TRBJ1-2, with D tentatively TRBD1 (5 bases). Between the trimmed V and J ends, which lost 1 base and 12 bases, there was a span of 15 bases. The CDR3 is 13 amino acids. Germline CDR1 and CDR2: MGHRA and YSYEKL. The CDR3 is CASSQARTFPDTF. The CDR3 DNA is TGCGCCAGCAGCCAAGCCCGGACATTCCCAGACACCTTC.